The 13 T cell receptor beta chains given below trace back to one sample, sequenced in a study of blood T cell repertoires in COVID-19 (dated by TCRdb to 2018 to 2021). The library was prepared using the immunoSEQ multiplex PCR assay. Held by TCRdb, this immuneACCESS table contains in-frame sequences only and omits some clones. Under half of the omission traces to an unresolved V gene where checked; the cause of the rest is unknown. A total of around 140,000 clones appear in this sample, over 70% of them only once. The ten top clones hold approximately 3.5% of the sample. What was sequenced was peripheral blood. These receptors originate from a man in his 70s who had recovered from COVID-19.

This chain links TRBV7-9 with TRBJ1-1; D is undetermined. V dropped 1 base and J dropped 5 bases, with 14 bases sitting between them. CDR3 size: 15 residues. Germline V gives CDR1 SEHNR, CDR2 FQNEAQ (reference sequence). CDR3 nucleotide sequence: TGTGCCAGCAGCTTAGTGGCGGGTCGGAATACTGAAGCTTTCTTT. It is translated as CASSLVAGRNTEAFF. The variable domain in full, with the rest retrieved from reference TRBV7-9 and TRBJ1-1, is DTGVSQNPRHKITKRGQNVTFRCDPISEHNRLYWYRQTLGQGPEFLTYFQNEAQLEKSRLLSDRFSAERPKGSFSTLEIQRTEQGDSAMYLCASSLVAGRNTEAFFGQGTRLTVV.

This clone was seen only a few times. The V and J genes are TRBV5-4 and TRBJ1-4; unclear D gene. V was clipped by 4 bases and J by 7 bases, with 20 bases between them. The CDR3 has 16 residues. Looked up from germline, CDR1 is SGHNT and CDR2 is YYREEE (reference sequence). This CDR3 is CASSPGSNARGEKLFF. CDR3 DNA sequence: TGTGCCAGCAGCCCTGGATCTAATGCCCGGGGTGAAAAACTGTTTTTT.

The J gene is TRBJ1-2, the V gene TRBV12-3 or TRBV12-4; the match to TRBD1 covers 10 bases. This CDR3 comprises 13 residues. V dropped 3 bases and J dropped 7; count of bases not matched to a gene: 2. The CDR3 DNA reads TGTGCCAGCAGTTTCCGGGACAGGGGTGGCTACACCTTC. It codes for CASSFRDRGGYTF.

CDR3 DNA sequence: TGTGCCAGCGTTGAGGGTTGGGGACAGGGCGCAGGGGACACCGGGGAGCTGTTTTTT. It encodes CASVEGWGQGAGDTGELFF. This chain links TRBV28 with TRBJ2-2; 9 nucleotides line up with TRBD1. V was clipped by 8 bases and J by 3 bases; unmatched bases: 19. This CDR3 has 19 amino acids. Germline CDR1 is MDHEN and CDR2 is SYDVKM.

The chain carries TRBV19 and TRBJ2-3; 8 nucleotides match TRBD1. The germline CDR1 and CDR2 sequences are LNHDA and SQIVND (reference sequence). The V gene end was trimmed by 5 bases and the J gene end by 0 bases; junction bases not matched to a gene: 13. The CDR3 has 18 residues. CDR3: CASSLSGTGFPSTDTQYF. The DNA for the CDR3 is TGTGCCAGTAGTCTCTCCGGGACAGGATTTCCTAGCACAGATACGCAGTATTTT.

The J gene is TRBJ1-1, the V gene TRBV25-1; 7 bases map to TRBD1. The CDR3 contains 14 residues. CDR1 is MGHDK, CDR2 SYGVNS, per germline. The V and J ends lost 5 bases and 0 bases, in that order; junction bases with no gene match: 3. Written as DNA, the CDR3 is TGTGCCAGCAGTCAGGGACAGCTGAACACTGAAGCTTTCTTT. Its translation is CASSQGQLNTEAFF.

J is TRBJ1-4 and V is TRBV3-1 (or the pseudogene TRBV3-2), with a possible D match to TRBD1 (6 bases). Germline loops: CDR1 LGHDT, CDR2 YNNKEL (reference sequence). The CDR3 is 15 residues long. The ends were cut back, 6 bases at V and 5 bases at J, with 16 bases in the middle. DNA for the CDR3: TGTGCCAGCAGTAGCAGTGCAGGGGTGAATGAAAAACTGTTTTTT. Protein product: CASSSSAGVNEKLFF.

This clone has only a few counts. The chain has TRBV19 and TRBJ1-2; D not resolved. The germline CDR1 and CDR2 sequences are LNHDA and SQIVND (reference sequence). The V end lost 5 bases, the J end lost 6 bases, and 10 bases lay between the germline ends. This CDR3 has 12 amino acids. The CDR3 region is CASSARLDGYTF. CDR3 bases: TGTGCCAGTAGTGCGAGGTTGGATGGCTACACCTTC.

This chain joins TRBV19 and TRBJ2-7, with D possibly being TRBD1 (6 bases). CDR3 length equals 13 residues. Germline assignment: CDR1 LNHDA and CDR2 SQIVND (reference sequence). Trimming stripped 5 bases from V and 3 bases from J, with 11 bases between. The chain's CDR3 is CASSPGQVYEQYF. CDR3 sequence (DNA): TGTGCCAGTAGTCCGGGACAAGTCTACGAGCAGTACTTC. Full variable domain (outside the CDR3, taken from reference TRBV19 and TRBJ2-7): DGGITQSPKYLFRKEGQNVTLSCEQNLNHDAMYWYRQDPGQGLRLIYYSQIVNDFQKGDIAEGYSVSREKKESFPLTVTSAQKNPTAFYLCASSPGQVYEQYFGPGTRLTVT.

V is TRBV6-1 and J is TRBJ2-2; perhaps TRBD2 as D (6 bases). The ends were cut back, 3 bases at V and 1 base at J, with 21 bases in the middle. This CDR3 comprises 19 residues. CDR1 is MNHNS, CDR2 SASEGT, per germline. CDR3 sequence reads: CASSEEGLVGLENTGELFF. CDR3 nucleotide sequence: TGTGCCAGCAGTGAGGAGGGTTTAGTGGGGCTGGAGAACACCGGGGAGCTGTTTTTT.

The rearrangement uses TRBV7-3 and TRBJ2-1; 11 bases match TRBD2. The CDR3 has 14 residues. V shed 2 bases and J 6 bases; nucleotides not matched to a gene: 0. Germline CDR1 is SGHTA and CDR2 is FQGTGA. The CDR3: CASSLGTSGNEQFF. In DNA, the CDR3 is TGTGCCAGCAGCTTAGGGACTAGCGGCAATGAGCAGTTCTTC.

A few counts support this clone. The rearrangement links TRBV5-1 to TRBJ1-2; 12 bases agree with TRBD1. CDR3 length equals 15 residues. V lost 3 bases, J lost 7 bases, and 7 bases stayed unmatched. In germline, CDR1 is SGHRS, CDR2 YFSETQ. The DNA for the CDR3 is TGCGCCAGCAGCTCTCCGGGACAGGGGGCTGGTGGCTACACCTTC. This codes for CASSSPGQGAGGYTF.

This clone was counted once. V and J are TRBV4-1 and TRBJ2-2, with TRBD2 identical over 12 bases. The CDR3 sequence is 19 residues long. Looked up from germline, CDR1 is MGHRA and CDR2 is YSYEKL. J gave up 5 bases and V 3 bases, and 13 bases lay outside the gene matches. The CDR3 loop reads CASSHPSSGRGAGTGELFF. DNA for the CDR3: TGCGCCAGCAGCCATCCCTCTAGCGGGAGGGGCGCAGGGACCGGGGAGCTGTTTTTT.